This TCR beta chain is drawn from a study of cytomegalovirus exposure and HLA in healthy donors. Study conclusions and caveats: Researchers catalogued 150 or so TCR beta chains as cytomegalovirus-associated. Specificity of a few CMV-associated chains for CMV antigens was verified in vitro. Further analysis, carried out later, found HLA-associated TCR beta chains more clonally expanded than equally common other chains.

The V and J ends lost 5 bases and 2 bases respectively, with 12 bases between them. CDR1 and CDR2 from the germline V gene are MNHEY and SMNVEV (reference sequence). The CDR3 spans 14 residues. A remark on this clone: The antigen remains undetermined.

PCR involved 60 Vbeta and 13 Jbeta primers. TCRdb's table, derived via immunoSEQ multiplex PCR, lists solely in-frame clones and lacks some. The sample includes about 160,000 clones. The sample comprised PBMCs. The genes are TRBV27 and TRBJ1-1; D gene uncertain. This TCR derives from a man aged 25-40 years in good health and CMV-seronegative. The CDR3 spells CASSLWRVNTEAFF. CDR3 nucleotide sequence: TGTGCCAGCAGTCTCTGGAGGGTCAACACTGAAGCTTTCTTT.